A single sample is the source of the 30 T cell receptor beta chains below, sequenced in a study of shared clonotypes between healthy human individuals. The repertoire was sequenced with immunoSEQ multiplex PCR; TCRdb's copy has only in-frame clones and lacks some. The table includes approximately 740,000 clones, roughly 92% detected once. Naivety among CD8 cells was defined by CD45RO negativity and positive CCR7 selection, thereby excluding terminally differentiated effector memory CD45RA+ cells. Material for sequencing was naive CD8+ T cells sorted from blood. The receptors stem from a man aged 30 to 39 in good health.

This chain uses TRBV2 with TRBJ1-1, with D maybe TRBD1 (5 bases). Germline V lookup: CDR1 SNHLY, CDR2 FYNNEI. The CDR3 is 14 residues long. Trimming removed 6 bases at V and 4 bases at J, with 15 bases between. This CDR3 is CASSERDVGTEAFF. DNA for the CDR3: TGTGCCAGCAGCGAACGGGACGTGGGCACTGAAGCTTTCTTT.

The chain couples TRBV5-8 to TRBJ1-4; a possible D gene is TRBD1 (6 bases). Germline CDR1 reads SGHTS; CDR2 reads YDEGEE. The length of the CDR3 is 14 residues. The V end lost 6 bases, the J end lost 4 bases, and 13 bases lay between the germline ends. The CDR3, as DNA: TGTGCCAGCACCCCGGACAGAGTTAATGAAAAACTGTTTTTT. Translation: CASTPDRVNEKLFF. The whole variable domain, filled in from reference TRBV5-8 and TRBJ1-4, reads EAGVTQSPTHLIKTRGQQATLRCSPISGHTSVYWYQQALGLGLQFLLWYDEGEERNRGNFPPRFSGRQFPNYSSELNVNALELEDSALYLCASTPDRVNEKLFFGSGTQLSVL.

This chain uses TRBV9 with TRBJ2-2; 8 bases match TRBD1. Germline V gives CDR1 SGDLS, CDR2 YYNGEE. The ends lost 3 bases at V and 0 bases at J; junction bases unmatched: 16. This CDR3 spans 20 amino acids. This CDR3 is CASSAIKGQAPVANTGELFF. In DNA, the CDR3 is TGTGCCAGCAGCGCGATAAAGGGACAGGCCCCGGTGGCGAACACCGGGGAGCTGTTTTTT.

The rearrangement links TRBV11-2 to TRBJ2-1; the D call may be TRBD1 or TRBD2 (6 bases each). The ends were cut back, 1 base at V and 6 bases at J, with 13 bases in the middle. There are 15 residues in the CDR3. Germline CDR1 SGHAT, CDR2 FQNNGV. CDR3 protein: CASSLVSEGGNEQFF. As DNA, the CDR3 is TGTGCCAGCAGCTTAGTTTCAGAGGGGGGCAATGAGCAGTTCTTC.

The chain couples TRBV27 to TRBJ2-7; TRBD2 is a possible D gene (5 bases). V was pared by 2 bases and J by 0 bases, with 11 bases between. Germline lookup yields CDR1 MNHEY and CDR2 SMNVEV (reference sequence). The CDR3 loop spans 15 amino acids. CDR3 bases: TGTGCCAGCAGTTTAGACACGGGGTACTCCTACGAGCAGTACTTC. Translated: CASSLDTGYSYEQYF.

The genes are TRBV7-8 and TRBJ1-2; D might be TRBD1 (5 bases). The V gene's germline CDR1 is SGHVS and CDR2 FQNEAQ. The ends were cut back, 7 bases at V and 4 bases at J, with 13 bases in the middle. The CDR3 is made up of 13 amino acids. CDR3 loop: CASTPPGVYGYTF. The CDR3 DNA is TGTGCCAGCACCCCTCCGGGGGTCTATGGCTACACCTTC.

The chain is built from TRBV15 and TRBJ1-4; D is unclear. The CDR3 sequence is 14 residues long. Trimming shortened V by 0 bases and J by 8 bases, and 10 bases separated the two germline ends. Germline lookup yields CDR1 LNHNV and CDR2 YYDKDF (reference sequence). CDR3 residues: CATSRDRSREKLFF. CDR3 DNA sequence: TGTGCCACCAGCAGAGATAGATCACGAGAAAAACTGTTTTTT.

This sequence joins TRBV30 and TRBJ2-1, with a weak D call TRBD2 (5 bases). Germline CDR1 is GTSNPN and CDR2 is SVGIG (reference sequence). The CDR3 loop spans 15 amino acids. V was pared by 0 bases and J by 2 bases, with 11 bases between. For the CDR3, the DNA is TGTGCCTGGAGTGTAGGGAGTTCCCCCTACAATGAGCAGTTCTTC. The encoded protein is CAWSVGSSPYNEQFF.

The chain carries TRBV28 and TRBJ2-3, with D possibly being TRBD1 or TRBD2 (6 bases each). Trimming took 3 bases from V and 3 from J, leaving 19 bases between them. The CDR3 loop spans 17 amino acids. CDR1 and CDR2 (germline): MDHEN, SYDVKM. The CDR3 loop is CASSFNGRGGGTDTQYF. CDR3 bases: TGTGCCAGCAGTTTTAACGGGAGAGGAGGGGGTACAGATACGCAGTATTTT. The full variable domain, rest sourced from reference TRBV28 and TRBJ2-3, is DVKVTQSSRYLVKRTGEKVFLECVQDMDHENMFWYRQDPGLGLRLIYFSYDVKMKEKGDIPEGYSVSREKKERFSLILESASTNQTSMYLCASSFNGRGGGTDTQYFGPGTRLTVL.

The chain couples TRBV29-1 to TRBJ2-2; weak D call: TRBD1 (6 bases). This CDR3 is built from 14 residues. V lost 4 bases and J 0 bases, leaving 9 bases between the germline ends. Germline-derived CDR1 and CDR2 are SQVTM and ANQGSEA. CDR3 in DNA: TGCAGCGTTGTAGGGACAACGAACACCGGGGAGCTGTTTTTT. Protein sequence: CSVVGTTNTGELFF.

The CDR3 DNA sequence: TGTGCCAGCAGCCCCCAGTGGGGACAAACCTACAATGAGCAGTTCTTC. Translating gives CASSPQWGQTYNEQFF. The chain uses TRBV7-9 and TRBJ2-1; the D gene is possibly TRBD1 (6 bases). CDR1 is SEHNR, CDR2 FQNEAQ, per germline (reference sequence). This CDR3 spans 16 amino acids. Trimming cost V 5 bases and J 2 bases, with 16 bases left between them.

The chain couples TRBV5-6 to TRBJ2-7, with D possibly being TRBD1 (6 bases). Germline lookup yields CDR1 SGHDT and CDR2 YYEEEE. The CDR3 runs 17 residues. V lost 0 bases and J 12 bases, leaving 28 bases between the germline ends. This CDR3 reads CASSLGVGGQQPRGPYF. CDR3 in DNA: TGTGCCAGCAGCTTGGGGGTCGGCGGACAGCAACCGCGCGGGCCGTACTTC.

V gene TRBV7-9 combines with J gene TRBJ2-1; TRBD2 aligns across 14 bases. V was pared by 4 bases and J by 2 bases, with 7 bases of the junction left unmatched. This CDR3 has 18 amino acids. Germline values: CDR1 SEHNR, CDR2 FQNEAQ (reference sequence). This chain's CDR3 is CASSSRTSGRTPYNEQFF. CDR3 sequence (DNA): TGTGCCAGCAGCTCCCGGACTAGCGGGAGGACCCCCTACAATGAGCAGTTCTTC.

The genes are TRBV4-3 and TRBJ2-7; 7 nucleotides line up with TRBD1. The ends lost 0 bases at V and 3 bases at J; junction bases unmatched: 5. Germline assignment: CDR1 LGHNA and CDR2 YSLEER. This CDR3 spans 15 amino acids. CDR3 residues: CASSQERGLNYEQYF. The CDR3 nucleotides read TGCGCCAGCAGCCAAGAGAGGGGGCTTAACTACGAGCAGTACTTC.

This rearrangement joins TRBV5-5 to TRBJ1-1, with D unclear. Looked up from germline, CDR1 is SGHKS and CDR2 is YYEKEE (reference sequence). Trimming pared 0 bases from V and 0 bases from J, leaving 9 bases between. This CDR3 region has 15 residues. The CDR3 sequence is CASSLVPGMNTEAFF. The DNA of the CDR3 is TGTGCCAGCAGCTTGGTACCGGGGATGAACACTGAAGCTTTCTTT. Supplemented by reference TRBV5-5 and TRBJ1-1, the full variable domain reads DAGVTQSPTHLIKTRGQQVTLRCSPISGHKSVSWYQQVLGQGPQFIFQYYEKEERGRGNFPDRFSARQFPNYSSELNVNALLLGDSALYLCASSLVPGMNTEAFFGQGTRLTVV.

The CDR3 DNA reads as TGTGCCAGCAGTGGACAGGGACATAGCAATCAGCCCCAGCATTTT. Its translation: CASSGQGHSNQPQHF. This chain joins TRBV27 and TRBJ1-5; 8 nucleotides align to TRBD1. J gave up 0 bases and V 5 bases, and 3 bases lay outside the gene matches. Germline V gene sequence: CDR1 MNHEY, CDR2 SMNVEV (reference sequence). CDR3 length: 15 amino acids.

The chain uses TRBV28 and TRBJ2-4; D ambiguous. Trimming stripped 5 bases from V and 0 bases from J, with 14 bases between. This CDR3 is built from 16 residues. Germline CDR1 and CDR2: MDHEN and SYDVKM. In DNA form, the CDR3 reads TGTGCCAGCAGTACAAATATCCTCGGAGCCAAAAACATTCAGTACTTC. It specifies CASSTNILGAKNIQYF.

CDR3 coding DNA: TGCGCCAGCAGTGACGGGGTTGGCCCTAACAATGAGCAGTTCTTC. Its translation: CASSDGVGPNNEQFF. The genes are TRBV10-1 and TRBJ2-1; maybe TRBD2 (5 bases). The CDR3 totals 15 residues. V was cut by 3 bases and J by 5 bases, with 14 bases left in between. Per germline, CDR1 WNHNN and CDR2 SYGVQD (reference sequence).

Of note for this clone: Distinct nucleotide sequences in the sample also encode this CDR3. The chain couples TRBV5-1 to TRBJ2-7; D remains ambiguous. The ends were cut back, 0 bases at V and 4 bases at J, with 8 bases in the middle. From germline, CDR1 is SGHRS and CDR2 YFSETQ. CDR3 length: 13 residues. In nucleotides, the CDR3 is TGCGCCAGCAGCTTGGGGGTGGGATACGAGCAGTACTTC. Encoded protein: CASSLGVGYEQYF. Variable domain in full (rest from reference TRBV5-1 and TRBJ2-7): KAGVTQTPRYLIKTRGQQVTLSCSPISGHRSVSWYQQTPGQGLQFLFEYFSETQRNKGNFPGRFSGRQFSNSRSEMNVSTLELGDSALYLCASSLGVGYEQYFGPGTRLTVT.

The chain is built from TRBV4-1 and TRBJ2-6, with D tentatively TRBD2 (5 bases). Germline assignment: CDR1 MGHRA and CDR2 YSYEKL. The CDR3 length is 16 residues. Trimming took off 3 bases at V and 1 base at J, with 10 bases between the two ends. The CDR3 nucleotides read TGCGCCAGCAGCCACGTACTAGGATCTGGGGCCAACGTCCTGACTTTC. It translates to CASSHVLGSGANVLTF.

The chain couples TRBV15 to TRBJ2-5; TRBD1 aligns across 7 bases. This CDR3 is built from 15 residues. Unmatched junction bases numbered 5, after V lost 1 base and J lost 3 bases. Germline values: CDR1 LNHNV, CDR2 YYDKDF (reference sequence). In DNA, the CDR3 is TGTGCCACCAGCAGAGGTGACAGGGTTGAAGAGACCCAGTACTTC. This codes for CATSRGDRVEETQYF. Complete variable domain (other parts from reference TRBV15 and TRBJ2-5): DAMVIQNPRYQVTQFGKPVTLSCSQTLNHNVMYWYQQKSSQAPKLLFHYYDKDFNNEADTPDNFQSRRPNTSFCFLDIRSPGLGDTAMYLCATSRGDRVEETQYFGPGTRLLVL.

This rearrangement joins TRBV6-1 to TRBJ1-1; TRBD1 might be the D (5 bases). This CDR3 contains 13 residues. Germline CDR1 and CDR2: MNHNS and SASEGT. Trimming took 2 bases from V and 7 from J, leaving 11 bases between them. The CDR3 DNA reads TGTGCCAGCAGTGAAAACAGGATCAGTGAAGCTTTCTTT. Translated, it gives CASSENRISEAFF.

This sequence joins TRBV15 and TRBJ2-7; D possibly matches TRBD1 or TRBD2 (6 bases each). CDR1 and CDR2 from the germline V gene are LNHNV and YYDKDF (reference sequence). The V and J ends lost 4 bases and 12 bases respectively, with 22 bases between them. The CDR3 contains 14 residues. Here the CDR3 DNA reads TGTGCCACCAGCACTGGGGGGCCGGGATCCACGGGGTACTTC. Its translation is CATSTGGPGSTGYF.

The chain combines TRBV9 with TRBJ1-2; D may be TRBD1 (5 bases). V lost 4 bases and J lost 2, with 15 bases in between. Germline V gene data show CDR1 as SGDLS and CDR2 as YYNGEE. The CDR3 totals 15 residues. The chain's CDR3 is CASSSARDGNYGYTF. The CDR3 nucleotides read TGTGCCAGCAGCTCGGCCCGGGACGGCAACTATGGCTACACCTTC.

The rearrangement links TRBV7-9 to TRBJ2-7, with D perhaps TRBD1 (6 bases). The V gene lost 5 bases and the J gene lost 5 bases, with 13 bases spanning the gap. This CDR3 is 13 amino acids long. Germline V lookup: CDR1 SEHNR, CDR2 FQNEAQ (reference sequence). The CDR3 bases are TGTGCCAGCAGCCTGACCAGGGGTAACGAGCAGTACTTC. Encoded protein: CASSLTRGNEQYF.

As to this clone: This specimen includes other DNA sequences encoding the same CDR3. The chain is built from TRBV7-9 and TRBJ2-7; D is possibly TRBD2 (5 bases). Germline lookup yields CDR1 SEHNR and CDR2 FQNEAQ (reference sequence). CDR3 size: 13 residues. Trimming stripped 3 bases from V and 4 bases from J, with 10 bases between. The DNA for the CDR3 is TGTGCCAGCAGCTTTGGCGGAGGTTACGAGCAGTACTTC. This translates into CASSFGGGYEQYF. The full variable domain, in which reference TRBV7-9 and TRBJ2-7 provide the parts outside the CDR3, is DTGVSQNPRHKITKRGQNVTFRCDPISEHNRLYWYRQTLGQGPEFLTYFQNEAQLEKSRLLSDRFSAERPKGSFSTLEIQRTEQGDSAMYLCASSFGGGYEQYFGPGTRLTVT.

The chain employs TRBV28 and TRBJ1-4; D might be TRBD1 (6 bases). V gave up 6 bases and J gave up 7 bases, with 21 bases separating them. The CDR3 is made up of 16 amino acids. The germline CDR1 and CDR2 sequences are MDHEN and SYDVKM. The CDR3 spells CASSPDPDSRTEKLFF. CDR3 nucleotides: TGTGCCAGCAGCCCTGATCCGGACAGCAGAACTGAAAAACTGTTTTTT.

Regarding this clone: Other DNA sequences of this sample code for an identical CDR3. The chain joins TRBV7-9 to TRBJ2-7; the match to TRBD1 covers 7 bases. V trimming: 4 bases; J trimming: 2 bases; junction bases outside the gene matches: 5. The germline V gene has CDR1 SEHNR and CDR2 FQNEAQ (reference sequence). The CDR3 length is 14 residues. This CDR3 is CASSSPGQTYEQYF. CDR3 sequence (DNA): TGTGCCAGCAGCTCTCCGGGACAGACCTACGAGCAGTACTTC.

This chain connects TRBV6-5 to TRBJ2-5; no firm D call. The V end lost 5 bases, the J end lost 5 bases, and 9 bases lay between the germline ends. CDR1 is MNHEY, CDR2 SVGAGI, per germline. This CDR3 is built from 12 residues. CDR3 in amino acids: CASSPLGETQYF. The CDR3 nucleotides read TGTGCCAGCAGTCCACTCGGGGAGACCCAGTACTTC.

The V gene is TRBV6-5, the J gene TRBJ2-2; 8 nucleotides line up with TRBD2. CDR3 length: 15 residues. The ends lost 5 bases at V and 3 bases at J; junction bases unmatched: 5. Germline values: CDR1 MNHEY, CDR2 SVGAGI. CDR3 loop: CASSNPRGDTGELFF. The CDR3 DNA follows: TGTGCCAGCAGTAACCCGCGGGGGGACACCGGGGAGCTGTTTTTT.